These 18 T cell receptor beta chains were all obtained from the same sample, sequenced in a study of T cells after yellow fever vaccination. TCRdb reanalysed the 5' RACE reads using MiXCR and keeps one entry per CDR3 protein. Seen here are roughly 50,000 distinct CDR3 sequences, 7% to 9% observed once, and the top ten hold roughly 31%. Sequenced material: CD8+ T cells sorted from PBMCs, taken more than 14 days after the first yellow fever vaccination. The origin of the receptors is a young man who received the YFV17D yellow fever vaccine.

Note on this clonotype: A much larger clone differs by one base, so this may be a read error. CDR3 protein: CASSSGQGSTETQYF. As DNA, the CDR3 is TGTGCCAGCAGTTCAGGACAGGGAAGCACAGAGACGCAGTATTTT. The rearrangement joins TRBV6-2 or TRBV6-3 to TRBJ2-3; 8 bases map to TRBD1. CDR1 and CDR2 (germline): MNHEY, SVGEGT. There are 15 residues in the CDR3.

This clonotype was counted ten times or more. This chain connects TRBV20-1 to TRBJ2-5; 7 bases agree with TRBD1. Germline loops: CDR1 DFQATT, CDR2 SNEGSKA (reference sequence). The CDR3 has 14 amino acids. Trimming at V came to 5 bases and at J to 5 bases, leaving 11 bases not matched to a gene. CDR3 in amino acids: CSARRGSNWETQYF. CDR3 nucleotide sequence: TGCAGTGCTCGCAGGGGGAGCAATTGGGAGACCCAGTACTTC.

This clonotype was recorded at least ten times. One junction end does not reproduce the germline sequence, and a read error may be involved. The chain employs TRBV6-2 or TRBV6-3 and TRBJ2-1; D remains ambiguous. This CDR3 comprises 11 residues. In germline, CDR1 is MNHEY, CDR2 SVGEGT. The CDR3 DNA sequence: TGTGCCAGCAGTTACTCAGGGTCTCCCATCTTC. Encoded protein: CASSYSGSPIF.

Only a few counts were recorded for this clonotype. The chain carries TRBV12-3 or TRBV12-4 and TRBJ1-2, with 8 bases matching TRBD1. V trimming: 4 bases; J trimming: 4 bases; junction bases outside the gene matches: 5. The CDR3 spans 14 residues. CDR3 sequence: CASSWGGTGYGYTF. CDR3 DNA sequence: TGTGCCAGCAGTTGGGGGGGGACAGGCTATGGCTACACCTTC.

This clonotype was counted at least ten times. This chain's CDR3 is CASSWGGVTDTQYF. The CDR3 DNA sequence: TGTGCCAGCAGTTGGGGCGGGGTAACAGATACGCAGTATTTT. The chain employs TRBV6-5 and TRBJ2-3; D might be TRBD2 (6 bases). The V end was cut by 4 bases, the J end by 3 bases, with 11 bases between. Germline lookup yields CDR1 MNHEY and CDR2 SVGAGI. This CDR3 contains 14 residues.

This clonotype was detected a few times. The CDR3 region is CASSPRVLGDIQYF. CDR3 in DNA: TGTGCCAGCAGCCCTCGTGTTCTGGGAGACATTCAGTACTTC. The genes are TRBV6-5 and TRBJ2-4; possibly TRBD2 for D (5 bases). CDR3 length: 14 amino acids. Germline V gene lookup returns CDR1 MNHEY and CDR2 SVGAGI. V shed 6 bases and J shed 8 bases, with 17 bases lying between them.

This clonotype was counted ten times or more. The V gene is TRBV29-1, the J gene TRBJ2-7, with D perhaps matching TRBD1 (7 bases). From germline, CDR1 is SQVTM and CDR2 ANQGSEA. CDR3 length: 15 amino acids. V gave up 4 bases and J gave up 3 bases, with 19 bases separating them. For the CDR3, the DNA is TGCAGCGTTGGTTTAGCGGACAGGATTTTCTACGAGCAGTACTTC. This encodes CSVGLADRIFYEQYF.

This clonotype appeared many times. The gene calls are TRBV4-1 and TRBJ2-1; 9 bases are a match to TRBD2. The CDR3 extends over 16 amino acids. Germline assignment: CDR1 MGHRA and CDR2 YSYEKL. The V segment lost 4 bases and the J segment 6 bases; nucleotides outside the gene matches: 10. In DNA form, the CDR3 reads TGCGCCAGCAGCCCCTCCTCGGGACTAGCCCCCAATGAGCAGTTCTTC. Amino acids: CASSPSSGLAPNEQFF.

The rearrangement links TRBV7-6 to TRBJ2-3; no definite D call. The CDR3 consists of 13 residues. V was cut by 1 base and J by 6 bases, with 8 bases left in between. Germline V lookup: CDR1 SGHVS, CDR2 FNYEAQ. The CDR3 bases are TGTGCCAGCAGCTTAGGGGGTAAGGATACGCAGTATTTT. The encoded protein is CASSLGGKDTQYF.

At least ten counts were recorded for this clonotype. The chain couples TRBV20-1 to TRBJ2-1; unclear D gene. The germline V gene encodes CDR1 DFQATT and CDR2 SNEGSKA (reference sequence). This CDR3 spans 16 amino acids. V was shortened by 0 bases and J by 3 bases, with 15 bases between the two germline ends. CDR3 DNA: TGCAGTGCTAGAGATCCGGGCGGAACCCGCTACAATGAGCAGTTCTTC. Protein: CSARDPGGTRYNEQFF.

This clonotype was detected many times. This chain connects TRBV9 to TRBJ2-2, with D unclear. The CDR3 length is 15 residues. With 0 bases removed from V and 1 base from J, the gap between germline ends came to 7 bases. Germline V gives CDR1 SGDLS, CDR2 YYNGEE. The DNA for the CDR3 is TGTGCCAGCAGCGTAGCCAAGGGGAACACCGGGGAGCTGTTTTTT. As protein: CASSVAKGNTGELFF.

This clonotype came up a few times. This sequence joins TRBV5-1 and TRBJ2-5, with TRBD2 identical over 8 bases. V lost 0 bases, J lost 3 bases, and 10 bases stayed unmatched. Germline V CDR1 and CDR2: SGHRS, YFSETQ. The CDR3 runs 17 residues. Here the CDR3 DNA reads TGCGCCAGCAGCTTGGGGGATAGCGGGGCCATGAAAGAGACCCAGTACTTC. Residues: CASSLGDSGAMKETQYF.

In this sample, this clonotype turned up many times. The J gene is TRBJ1-1, the V gene TRBV6-1; TRBD1 matches at 7 bases. The CDR3 sequence is 15 residues long. With 6 bases clipped from V and 1 base from J, the junction kept 8 bases outside the gene matches. Germline V lookup: CDR1 MNHNS, CDR2 SASEGT. CDR3 in amino acids: CASSPEQGRNTEAFF. CDR3 coding DNA: TGTGCCAGCAGCCCCGAACAGGGGAGGAACACTGAAGCTTTCTTT.

Many counts were recorded for this clonotype. The chain couples TRBV11-2 to TRBJ2-2; D might be TRBD1 (6 bases). Germline assignment: CDR1 SGHAT and CDR2 FQNNGV. Trimming stripped 4 bases from V and 3 bases from J, with 27 bases between. The CDR3 is 20 amino acids. The CDR3 nucleotides read TGTGCCAGCAGCTATGGGTGGGGGACACCAACAATGACCGACACCGGGGAGCTGTTTTTT. As protein: CASSYGWGTPTMTDTGELFF.

This clonotype was detected ten times or more. The chain employs TRBV29-1 and TRBJ2-5; TRBD1 is a possible D gene (6 bases). CDR1 and CDR2 from the germline V gene are SQVTM and ANQGSEA. V lost 6 bases to trimming and J lost 5 bases, with 13 bases between them. The CDR3 totals 12 residues. The CDR3 loop is CSVRQVGETQYF. The CDR3 region has the DNA TGCAGCGTGCGACAGGTGGGGGAGACCCAGTACTTC.

This clonotype was seen ten or more times. This sequence joins TRBV29-1 and TRBJ2-2, with D possibly TRBD1 on 5 matching bases. The ends were cut back, 4 bases at V and 4 bases at J, with 16 bases in the middle. This CDR3 has 15 amino acids. Per the germline V gene, CDR1 is SQVTM and CDR2 is ANQGSEA. The CDR3 DNA is TGCAGCGTTGGTGCCCCTGGGGCAGGCACCGGGGAGCTGTTTTTT. Encoded protein: CSVGAPGAGTGELFF.

V usage is TRBV19 and J usage is TRBJ1-4; D is ambiguous. Germline-derived CDR1 and CDR2 are LNHDA and SQIVND (reference sequence). The germline V and J ends were trimmed by 3 bases and 12 bases, with 17 bases remaining between them. The length of the CDR3 is 14 residues. The CDR3 DNA sequence: TGTGCCAGTAGTATGCAGGCGTTTGGTGTGGAACTGTTTTTT. Amino acid sequence: CASSMQAFGVELFF.

This clonotype was recorded many times. CDR3 protein: CASSFFSSGSSYEQYF. The CDR3 DNA follows: TGTGCCAGCAGTTTCTTCAGCAGCGGATCCTCCTACGAGCAGTACTTC. This chain uses TRBV27 with TRBJ2-7, with D possibly matching TRBD2 (5 bases). Trimming left V 3 bases short and J 0 bases short, with 15 bases between. Germline CDR1 reads MNHEY; CDR2 reads SMNVEV (reference sequence). The CDR3 totals 16 residues.